This TCR beta chain was captured in a study of blood T cell repertoires in COVID-19. Clones were sequenced by immunoSEQ multiplex PCR, and TCRdb holds only the in-frame ones, with some missing. Found here are 300,000 to 450,000 clones, 85% of them singletons; the top ten hold 3.5% to 4%. The table lists this clone with a few counts. The CDR3 runs to 14 residues. Between the trimmed V and J ends, which lost 2 bases and 3 bases, there was a span of 10 bases. Germline V gene data show CDR1 as MNHEY and CDR2 as SVGAGI. The chain recombines TRBV6-5 with TRBJ1-1; D is possibly TRBD1 (6 bases). This clonotype was obtained from a woman between 18 and 30 years old with acute or convalescent COVID-19. The sample was peripheral blood. The CDR3 is CASSYGQWDTEAFF. CDR3 coding DNA: TGTGCCAGCAGTTACGGACAGTGGGACACTGAAGCTTTCTTT.